This TCR beta chain originates from a study of somatic mutations in cytotoxic T cells in rheumatoid arthritis. Study-wide findings and caveats: Levels of CD8+ T-cell clonality in rheumatoid arthritis patients were statistically indistinguishable from those seen in age-matched healthy controls, with no significant difference.

CDR1 and CDR2 from the germline V gene are SGHTA and FQGNSA. V shed 0 bases and J 2 bases; nucleotides not matched to a gene: 5. The CDR3 loop spans 18 amino acids. About this clone itself: Its matching antigen is unknown.

Generated by immunoSEQ multiplex PCR, the TCRdb table keeps only in-frame clones and is missing some. Of some 20,000 clones in the sample, around 83% were seen once. The chain combines TRBV7-2 with TRBJ2-3, with 13 bases that match TRBD2. This clonotype was sampled from a woman between 45 and 60 years old in good health. Sequences were obtained from CD8+ T cells sorted from blood. CDR3 region: CASSLALTSGGTTDTQYF. The DNA for the CDR3 is TGTGCCAGCAGCTTAGCGCTGACTAGCGGGGGGACCACAGATACGCAGTATTTT. The complete variable domain, with remaining parts taken from reference TRBV7-2 and TRBJ2-3, reads GAGVSQSPSNKVTEKGKDVELRCDPISGHTALYWYRQSLGQGLEFLIYFQGNSAPDKSGLPSDRFSAERTGGSVSTLTIQRTQQEDSAVYLCASSLALTSGGTTDTQYFGPGTRLTVL.